The rows below give T cell receptor beta chains drawn from one sample of a study of response to subunit inactivated influenza vaccine. TCRdb re-analysed the RT-PCR reads in MiXCR, keeping a single row per CDR3 protein. Of about 570,000 distinct CDR3 sequences in the sample, roughly 10% were seen once. The sample also formed part of further work on T cells expressing NK-cell markers.

The sequencing here drew on PBMCs from blood, taken on the day of vaccination. Receptor source: a man aged 50 to 60 who received an inactivated influenza vaccine. The CDR3 runs from the conserved cysteine through the conserved F or W. A D gene is named only where the DNA matches it firmly. Clone sizes are given selectively: once, few, many, or a class where the clone is expanded.

D gene | clone size | J gene | V gene | CDR3 length | CDR3 DNA | CDR3 protein
. | many | TRBJ1-6 | TRBV4-1 | 16 | TGCGCCAGCAGCCCCCTTATGGGACTAAATAATTCACCCCTCCACTTT | CASSPLMGLNNSPLHF
TRBD1 | . | TRBJ2-7 | TRBV4-3 | 13 | TGCGCCAGCAGCGAAGGGACAGCCTACGAGCAGTACTTC | CASSEGTAYEQYF
TRBD1 | few | TRBJ2-7 | TRBV28 | 14 | TGTGCCAGCAGTTCCCCGGGGACAGCCTACGAGCAGTACTTC | CASSSPGTAYEQYF
TRBD2 | few | TRBJ2-4 | TRBV7-9 | 17 | TGTGCCAGCAGCCGGACGGGACTAGCTGACGCCAAAAACATTCAGTACTTC | CASSRTGLADAKNIQYF
. | few | TRBJ2-7 | TRBV29-1 | 14 | TGCAGCGTTGTCCCTGGGCGGTCGGCCTACGAGCAGTACTTC | CSVVPGRSAYEQYF
TRBD1 | many | TRBJ1-2 | TRBV28 | 16 | TGTGCCAGCAGTTACGGGGGACAGGATCTACTCTATGGCTACACCTTC | CASSYGGQDLLYGYTF
. | many | TRBJ1-1 | TRBV4-3 | 15 | TGCGCCAGCAGCCAAGATGCCGTGACCCTCTCCGGAGCTTTCTTT | CASSQDAVTLSGAFF
. | . | TRBJ1-1 | TRBV12-3/TRBV12-4 | 10 | TGTGCCACCAGACGGACTGAAGCTTTCTTT | CATRRTEAFF
. | . | TRBJ1-1 | TRBV6-2/TRBV6-3 | 12 | TGTGCCAGCAGCCGTACTAACACTGAAGCTTTCTTT | CASSRTNTEAFF
. | many | TRBJ2-3 | TRBV19 | 15 | TGTGCCAGTAGGAGTACAGGGAAAAGCCTCGATACGCAGTATTTT | CASRSTGKSLDTQYF
TRBD1 | few | TRBJ2-7 | TRBV5-1 | 15 | TGCGCCAGCAGCTTGGGTCGTCAGGGGGAGTACGAGCAGTACTTC | CASSLGRQGEYEQYF
. | few | TRBJ2-3 | TRBV7-2 | 13 | TGTGCCAGCAGCTCAAGCCTCACAGATACGCAGTATTTT | CASSSSLTDTQYF
TRBD2 | . | TRBJ2-3 | TRBV4-1 | 17 | TGCGCCAGCAGCCAAAAGGGCCCGGGACTAGTCACAGATACGCAGTATTTT | CASSQKGPGLVTDTQYF
TRBD1 | few | TRBJ1-6 | TRBV6-5 | 17 | TGTGCCAGCAGTTACACTAACCCAGGACAGGGGGGTTCACCCCTCCACTTT | CASSYTNPGQGGSPLHF
TRBD2 | few | TRBJ2-5 | TRBV14 | 16 | TGTGCCAGCAGCCAATATGAACTAGCGGGGACAGAGACCCAGTACTTC | CASSQYELAGTETQYF
. | few | TRBJ2-1 | TRBV9 | 15 | TGTGCCAGCAGCGTTGACAGGACCGCTTTCGTAGAGCAGTTCTTC | CASSVDRTAFVEQFF
TRBD1 | many | TRBJ1-2 | TRBV7-2 | 15 | TGTGCCAGCAGCTTTTGGACAGGGGGGACCTATGGCTACACCTTC | CASSFWTGGTYGYTF
TRBD2 | . | TRBJ2-1 | TRBV5-1 | 16 | TGCGCCAGCAGCTTGCTGCGGCGGGGGGGCGCAGATGAGCAGTTCTTC | CASSLLRRGGADEQFF
. | . | TRBJ2-7 | TRBV20-1 | 11 | TGCAGTGCTAGAGGGCACTACGAGCAGTACTTC | CSARGHYEQYF
. | . | TRBJ2-5 | TRBV15 | 14 | TGTGCCACCAGCAGGGGACCCGAAGCCAAGACCCAGTACTTC | CATSRGPEAKTQYF
TRBD2 | . | TRBJ2-5 | TRBV4-1 | 16 | TGCGCCAGCAGCCCTGGTTCGACTAGCCGCCAAGAGACCCAGTACTTC | CASSPGSTSRQETQYF
. | few | TRBJ2-1 | TRBV25-1 | 12 | TGTGCCAGCAGTGATAGACAGTATGAGCAGTTCTTC | CASSDRQYEQFF
TRBD2 | . | TRBJ2-1 | TRBV5-4 | 13 | TGTGCCAGCAGCTTGGCTAGCGGGGCGGAGCAGTTCTTC | CASSLASGAEQFF
. | . | TRBJ1-1 | TRBV10-2 | 15 | TGCGCCAGCAGTGAGTTGCTAGTGAGGGGCACTGAAGCTTTCTTT | CASSELLVRGTEAFF
TRBD2 | few | TRBJ2-5 | TRBV29-1 | 13 | TGCAGCGGGTCAGCGGGAGGGGAAGAGACCCAGTACTTC | CSGSAGGEETQYF
. | . | TRBJ2-1 | TRBV28 | 15 | TGTGCCAGCGTTAGGGGGGGCCCCCGGGGTAATGAGCAGTTCTTC | CASVRGGPRGNEQFF
TRBD1 | few | TRBJ2-7 | TRBV7-2 | 15 | TGTGCCAGCAGCCCGGACAGGAGAACCTCCTACGAGCAGTACTTC | CASSPDRRTSYEQYF
TRBD1 | . | TRBJ2-1 | TRBV5-4 | 15 | TGTGCCAGCAGCAAGGGACAGGGGGCGCGGAATGAGCAGTTCTTC | CASSKGQGARNEQFF
. | . | TRBJ1-6 | TRBV7-9 | 13 | TGTGCCAGTTCCGGGGACTATAATTCACCCCTCCACTTT | CASSGDYNSPLHF
TRBD1 | . | TRBJ2-5 | TRBV29-1 | 15 | TGCAGCGTTGGGCCGGGACAGGGTAGGGGAGAGACCCAGTACTTC | CSVGPGQGRGETQYF
TRBD1 | . | TRBJ2-6 | TRBV5-1 | 18 | TGCGCCAGCAGCCTTTCGACAGGGGTGGGCTCTGGGGCCAACGTCCTGACTTTC | CASSLSTGVGSGANVLTF
. | few | TRBJ2-1 | TRBV3-1 | 13 | TGTGCCAGCAGCCAAGAGCGGGGAGGTGAGCAGTTCTTC | CASSQERGGEQFF
TRBD1 | . | TRBJ2-7 | TRBV27 | 14 | TGTGCCAGCAGCCGGGGACAGGAAGGTAACGAGCAGTACTTC | CASSRGQEGNEQYF
TRBD1 | few | TRBJ2-2 | TRBV5-1 | 14 | TGCGCCAGCAGCACCGGGACAGTCCCCGGGGAGCTGTTTTTT | CASSTGTVPGELFF
. | few | TRBJ2-1 | TRBV27 | 14 | TGTGCCAGCAGTCCTCGCGGCGGTCGGGGTGAGCAGTTCTTC | CASSPRGGRGEQFF
. | . | TRBJ1-5 | TRBV6-1 | 13 | TGTGCCAGCAGTGCTGTCGGGAATCAGCCCCAGCATTTT | CASSAVGNQPQHF
. | . | TRBJ2-5 | TRBV12-3/TRBV12-4 | 13 | TGTGCCAGCAGTATCGTCGGGGCGGGGACCCAGTACTTC | CASSIVGAGTQYF
. | few | TRBJ2-1 | TRBV20-1 | 12 | TGCAGTGCTAGGTGGAGTTTCGATGAGCAGTTCTTC | CSARWSFDEQFF
. | . | TRBJ2-5 | TRBV19 | 13 | TGTGCCAGTAGTATTATAGGAATAGAGACCCAGTACTTC | CASSIIGIETQYF
TRBD2 | many | TRBJ2-3 | TRBV5-5 | 17 | TGTGCCAGCAGCCCGGTGGGGCTAGCGGCTGGCACAGATACGCAGTATTTT | CASSPVGLAAGTDTQYF
TRBD2 | . | TRBJ2-1 | TRBV6-5 | 13 | TGTGCCAGCAGTTCACCGGGACTAGCGGGAGTGTTCTTC | CASSSPGLAGVFF
TRBD2 | few | TRBJ2-3 | TRBV28 | 13 | TGTGCCAGCGAGGGGACTAGCGGTTATACGCAGTATTTT | CASEGTSGYTQYF
TRBD1 | . | TRBJ2-1 | TRBV5-6 | 14 | TGTGCCAGCAGGTGGACAGGGGCTGGCAATGAGCAGTTCTTC | CASRWTGAGNEQFF
. | few | TRBJ1-5 | TRBV7-2 | 13 | TGTGCCAGCAGCGCGGGGCCCCCTCAGCCCCAGCATTTT | CASSAGPPQPQHF
. | . | TRBJ1-2 | TRBV30 | 15 | TGTGCCTGGAGTGTACCGGGTCAGGGACATCGGGGCTACACCTTC | CAWSVPGQGHRGYTF